Given below is one T cell receptor (beta chain) in context. Everyone who took part was 18 to 89 years old, and they came from about two dozen US areas. Two negative PCRs, clearance, or symptom resolution had been documented for recovered Cohort 3 donors. This sample stems from a study of blood T cell repertoires in COVID-19. Deletions cut 8 bases from V and 8 bases from J, with 18 bases between. Looked up from germline, CDR1 is SNHLY and CDR2 is FYNNEI. The CDR3 consists of 14 residues. Original data processing: Amplified reference gene primers provided the basis for estimating nucleated cell counts. Sequenced by immunoSEQ multiplex PCR; TCRdb stores in-frame clones only, minus some. V and J calls and clone size come straight from that table; D and trimming were deduced from the DNA. The data contain 120,000 or so clones, roughly 84% of them singletons.

This chain links TRBV2 with TRBJ1-4; possibly TRBD1 for D (5 bases). The sequence derives from a woman in her 30s who had recovered from COVID-19. Sequenced: PBMCs or T cells enriched from blood (not recorded which). CDR3 DNA sequence: TGTGCCAGCTTCCCGCGGAGGGGAAGCGAAAAACTGTTTTTT. It codes for CASFPRRGSEKLFF.